One sample yielded the 32 T cell receptor beta chains listed below, sequenced in a study of blood T cells in healthy people across ages. It was with a sample-barcoded 5' primer and a J-beta primer mix that a second PCR of roughly 7 to 11 cycles was run. A single record per CDR3 protein comes from TCRdb applying MiXCR to the 5' RACE reads. In the table there are about 730,000 distinct CDR3 sequences, roughly 45% of which are singletons. Sequenced input: blood. These receptors were collected from a woman aged 60 to 75 in good health.

The rearrangement joins TRBV20-1 to TRBJ2-6; no reliable D call. There are 16 residues in the CDR3. Germline values: CDR1 DFQATT, CDR2 SNEGSKA (reference sequence). Trimming shortened V by 0 bases and J by 0 bases, and 9 bases separated the two germline ends. CDR3: CSARDLTDSGANVLTF. CDR3 DNA sequence: TGCAGTGCTAGAGATCTGACGGACTCTGGGGCCAACGTCCTGACTTTC.

This clonotype has just a few counts. The V call is TRBV9, the J call TRBJ2-7; TRBD2 is a possible D gene (5 bases). The V and J ends lost 0 bases and 2 bases respectively, with 12 bases between them. CDR1 and CDR2 (germline): SGDLS, YYNGEE. The CDR3 has 15 amino acids. The CDR3 loop is CASSVGWRPPYEQYF. The CDR3 region has the DNA TGTGCCAGCAGCGTAGGCTGGAGGCCCCCCTACGAGCAGTACTTC.

The genes are TRBV28 and TRBJ1-5; the D is unclear. The CDR3 has 15 amino acids. Deletions cut 2 bases from V and 0 bases from J, with 8 bases between. Germline V gene data show CDR1 as MDHEN and CDR2 as SYDVKM. The CDR3: CASSLGRNSNQPQHF. CDR3 DNA: TGTGCCAGCAGTTTAGGACGGAATAGCAATCAGCCCCAGCATTTT.

This rearrangement joins TRBV2 to TRBJ1-6; D is perhaps TRBD1 (6 bases). The CDR3 length is 13 residues. Germline V gene sequence: CDR1 SNHLY, CDR2 FYNNEI. The V end was cut by 6 bases, the J end by 7 bases, with 10 bases between. This chain's CDR3 is CASSVTGNSPLHF. Here the CDR3 DNA reads TGTGCCAGCAGCGTGACAGGAAATTCACCCCTCCACTTT. The whole variable domain, remainder taken from reference TRBV2 and TRBJ1-6, is EPEVTQTPSHQVTQMGQEVILRCVPISNHLYFYWYRQILGQKVEFLVSFYNNEISEKSEIFDDQFSVERPDGSNFTLKIRSTKLEDSAMYFCASSVTGNSPLHFGNGTRLTVT.

On this clonotype itself: A much larger clone sits a single nucleotide away, making a read error possible. The gene calls are TRBV7-2 and TRBJ2-5, with 8 bases identical to TRBD2. The CDR3 loop spans 18 amino acids. The V and J ends lost 2 bases and 3 bases, in that order; junction bases with no gene match: 14. CDR1 and CDR2 (germline): SGHTA, FQGNSA. The DNA of the CDR3 is TGTGCCAGCAGCTTACCGGGACTAGTACAGATGTTGAAAGAGACCCAGTACTTC. It specifies CASSLPGLVQMLKETQYF.

The chain carries TRBV6-2 or TRBV6-3 and TRBJ2-5, with D perhaps matching TRBD2 (7 bases). The CDR3 contains 14 residues. Germline CDR1 reads MNHEY; CDR2 reads SVGEGT. V was shortened by 6 bases and J by 11 bases, with 22 bases between the two germline ends. CDR3 coding DNA: TGTGCCAGCAGAGCCGGGACACCGGTCGGGGGGCAGTACTTC. Its translation: CASRAGTPVGGQYF.

This clonotype was seen only a few times. The rearrangement joins TRBV9 to TRBJ1-2; the match to TRBD1 covers 7 bases. The CDR3 is 16 residues long. Germline trimming cut 4 bases from V and 0 bases from J; bases unmatched to any gene: 9. Germline V gene data show CDR1 as SGDLS and CDR2 as YYNGEE. The CDR3 is CASSLQRQGPNYGYTF. In nucleotides, the CDR3 is TGTGCCAGCAGCCTTCAACGACAGGGTCCTAACTATGGCTACACCTTC.

Many counts were recorded for this clonotype. The V and J genes are TRBV7-3 and TRBJ2-1; perhaps TRBD1 as D (5 bases). CDR3 length equals 13 residues. Germline lookup yields CDR1 SGHTA and CDR2 FQGTGA. Trimming removed 2 bases at V and 5 bases at J, with 7 bases between. In DNA form, the CDR3 reads TGTGCCAGCAGCTTAGGGGCCAACAATGAGCAGTTCTTC. Amino acids: CASSLGANNEQFF. The entire variable domain, with the rest obtained from reference TRBV7-3 and TRBJ2-1, is as follows: GAGVSQTPSNKVTEKGKYVELRCDPISGHTALYWYRQSLGQGPEFLIYFQGTGAADDSGLPNDRFFAVRPEGSVSTLKIQRTERGDSAVYLCASSLGANNEQFFGPGTRLTVL.

The V gene is TRBV7-2, the J gene TRBJ2-5; D might be TRBD2 (6 bases). The CDR3 covers 18 residues. Trimming removed 1 base from V and 5 bases from J, with 23 bases in between. The germline V gene has CDR1 SGHTA and CDR2 FQGNSA. The DNA of the CDR3 is TGTGCCAGCAGCTTAGTGGAGTTAGGGGCGGAGGCGGGGGAGACCCAGTACTTC. Its translation: CASSLVELGAEAGETQYF.

This clonotype was counted a few times. J is TRBJ2-4 and V is TRBV7-2; TRBD1 is a possible D gene (6 bases). CDR3 size: 15 residues. With 1 base removed from V and 9 bases from J, the gap between germline ends came to 16 bases. Germline CDR1 SGHTA, CDR2 FQGNSA. The CDR3 DNA is TGTGCCAGCAGCTTAGGTTCACAGGGACAAGGCATTCAGTACTTC. Its translation is CASSLGSQGQGIQYF. The full variable domain, rest sourced from reference TRBV7-2 and TRBJ2-4, is GAGVSQSPSNKVTEKGKDVELRCDPISGHTALYWYRQSLGQGLEFLIYFQGNSAPDKSGLPSDRFSAERTGGSVSTLTIQRTQQEDSAVYLCASSLGSQGQGIQYFGAGTRLSVL.

The chain links TRBV5-1 to TRBJ2-7; 9 bases align to TRBD1. Trimming cost V 4 bases and J 6 bases; bases outside gene matches: 11. Germline V gives CDR1 SGHRS, CDR2 YFSETQ. This CDR3 region has 15 residues. The CDR3 region has the DNA TGCGCCAGCAGCGCCGCCCGGGACAGGGTGGGCGAGCAGTACTTC. Protein product: CASSAARDRVGEQYF.

The gene calls are TRBV11-2 and TRBJ2-1, with 11 positions matching TRBD2. Germline CDR1 and CDR2: SGHAT and FQNNGV. CDR3 size: 16 residues. The trim removed 3 bases at V and 5 bases at J, leaving 6 bases unmatched. In DNA, the CDR3 is TGTGCCAGCAGCTTTAAACTAGCGGGAGCAAACAATGAGCAGTTCTTC. Translated, it gives CASSFKLAGANNEQFF.

Concerning this clonotype: A read error is possible here, since a much larger clone lies one base away. The genes are TRBV12-3 or TRBV12-4 and TRBJ2-1, with no clear D. This CDR3 spans 16 amino acids. In DNA, the CDR3 is TGTGCCAGCAGCCTGGGCCGCCCTGGCTCCTACAATGGGCAGTTCTTC. As protein: CASSLGRPGSYNGQFF.

The V call is TRBV20-1, the J call TRBJ2-1; D unclear. The CDR3 sequence is 9 residues long. Trimming shortened V by 6 bases and J by 12 bases, and 9 bases separated the two germline ends. Germline CDR1 DFQATT, CDR2 SNEGSKA (reference sequence). The CDR3 region is CSAQGGQFF. The DNA of the CDR3 is TGCAGTGCCCAAGGCGGGCAGTTCTTC.

The chain combines TRBV12-3 or TRBV12-4 with TRBJ2-3; weak D call: TRBD2 (6 bases). Trimming took off 7 bases at V and 10 bases at J, with 18 bases between the two ends. The CDR3 sequence is 13 residues long. The CDR3 loop is CASTPRLGIAQYF. The CDR3 DNA reads TGTGCCAGCACTCCCCGACTAGGGATTGCGCAGTATTTT.

The rearrangement joins TRBV6-1 to TRBJ1-5; D remains ambiguous. With 5 bases removed from V and 6 bases from J, the gap between germline ends came to 8 bases. The CDR3 totals 12 residues. Germline V gene sequence: CDR1 MNHNS, CDR2 SASEGT. Here the CDR3 reads CASSTEGQPQHF. In DNA form, the CDR3 reads TGTGCCAGCAGTACTGAGGGTCAGCCCCAGCATTTT.

V gene TRBV12-3 or TRBV12-4 combines with J gene TRBJ2-7; 7 bases match TRBD1. The CDR3 is 14 amino acids. V lost 5 bases and J lost 3; bases outside the gene matches: 7. CDR3: CASSPPDRRYEQYF. CDR3 DNA sequence: TGTGCCAGCAGTCCACCGGACAGGCGCTACGAGCAGTACTTC.

The rearrangement uses TRBV11-3 and TRBJ1-1; D call uncertain. Germline V lookup: CDR1 SGHNT, CDR2 YENEEA. The CDR3 has 14 amino acids. V lost 5 bases to trimming and J lost 5 bases, with 15 bases between them. The CDR3 DNA is TGTGCCAGCAGCCCAAGAGGCGGGGAGACTGAAGCTTTCTTT. This codes for CASSPRGGETEAFF.

J is TRBJ2-3 and V is TRBV20-1; 9 positions match TRBD2. Germline V lookup: CDR1 DFQATT, CDR2 SNEGSKA (reference sequence). The CDR3 sequence is 16 residues long. Germline trimming cut 0 bases from V and 5 bases from J; bases unmatched to any gene: 9. The DNA of the CDR3 is TGCAGTGCTAGAGATCCTGGCGGGAGGGGTGAAGATACGCAGTATTTT. This encodes CSARDPGGRGEDTQYF.

The V gene is TRBV7-9, the J gene TRBJ2-1; 12 nucleotides match TRBD2. This CDR3 is 17 amino acids long. The V segment lost 1 base and the J segment 4 bases; nucleotides outside the gene matches: 5. Germline assignment: CDR1 SEHNR and CDR2 FQNEAQ (reference sequence). The DNA of the CDR3 is TGTGCCAGCAGCTTAGGGCTAGCGGGAGGGTTTTACAATGAGCAGTTCTTC. Protein product: CASSLGLAGGFYNEQFF.

Notes on this clonotype: A junction end diverges from the germline sequence, so it may reflect a read error. This chain connects TRBV12-3 or TRBV12-4 to TRBJ2-5; TRBD2 matches at 7 bases. The length of the CDR3 is 11 residues. CDR3 in amino acids: CASTLGGTRYF. The CDR3 DNA follows: TGTGCCAGCACCCTGGGGGGGACCCGGTACTTC.

Ten or more counts support this clonotype. This sequence joins TRBV20-1 and TRBJ2-1; 10 positions match TRBD2. This CDR3 region has 15 residues. J gave up 8 bases and V 6 bases, and 13 bases lay outside the gene matches. Germline V CDR1 and CDR2: DFQATT, SNEGSKA (reference sequence). In nucleotides, the CDR3 is TGCAGTGCCCCCCGTTTCAGCGGGGGGGAGTATGAGCAGTTCTTC. Protein sequence: CSAPRFSGGEYEQFF.

V and J are TRBV15 and TRBJ2-6, with no clear D. CDR3 length equals 16 residues. Germline values: CDR1 LNHNV, CDR2 YYDKDF (reference sequence). Trimming took off 0 bases at V and 2 bases at J, with 8 bases between the two ends. CDR3 nucleotide sequence: TGTGCCACCAGCAGAGATCGGGTAACTGGGGCCAACGTCCTGACTTTC. Translated, it gives CATSRDRVTGANVLTF.

The J gene is TRBJ2-4, the V gene TRBV6-5; D is unresolved. TRBJ2-7 matches the DNA end more closely, so the J call is doubtful. Germline V gene lookup returns CDR1 MNHEY and CDR2 SVGAGI. CDR3 size: 12 residues. The CDR3 DNA sequence: TGTGCCAGCTTCACCGACGTAGGCGAGCAGTACTTC. Amino acids: CASFTDVGEQYF.

The chain recombines TRBV29-1 with TRBJ2-1; tentatively, D is TRBD2 (5 bases). This CDR3 contains 14 residues. Germline CDR1 is SQVTM and CDR2 is ANQGSEA. Trimming stripped 8 bases from V and 4 bases from J, with 18 bases between. For the CDR3, the DNA is TGCAGCCCCATGGGTAGCGAATTTTACAATGAGCAGTTCTTC. Its protein is CSPMGSEFYNEQFF.

The chain employs TRBV2 and TRBJ1-5; unclear D gene. This CDR3 has 13 amino acids. Trimming removed 6 bases from V and 3 bases from J, with 9 bases in between. The V gene's germline CDR1 is SNHLY and CDR2 FYNNEI. In nucleotides, the CDR3 is TGTGCCAGCAGGGAACAGCCCAATCAGCCCCAGCATTTT. This sequence encodes CASREQPNQPQHF.

The chain has TRBV4-3 and TRBJ1-4, with D perhaps matching TRBD1 (5 bases). V was trimmed by 0 bases and J by 6 bases, leaving 11 bases between them. The CDR3 runs to 15 residues. The V gene's germline CDR1 is LGHNA and CDR2 YSLEER. Here the CDR3 reads CASSQEIMGDEKLFF. The CDR3 coding sequence is TGCGCCAGCAGCCAAGAAATCATGGGGGATGAAAAACTGTTTTTT.

This chain joins TRBV4-2 and TRBJ2-5, with TRBD2 matching 8 bases. The V and J ends lost 1 base and 0 bases, in that order; junction bases with no gene match: 10. Germline assignment: CDR1 LGHNA and CDR2 YNFKEQ. The CDR3 has 18 amino acids. The DNA of the CDR3 is TGTGCCAGCAGCCAAGGTCGGGGGACTAGTATGGACCAAGAGACCCAGTACTTC. Translating gives CASSQGRGTSMDQETQYF.

The chain couples TRBV7-2 to TRBJ2-2; D is possibly TRBD2 (6 bases). The CDR3 runs 14 residues. V was pared by 5 bases and J by 8 bases, with 15 bases between. The germline V gene has CDR1 SGHTA and CDR2 FQGNSA. The CDR3 DNA is TGTGCCAGCAGCCCGACCGGCGGGGTTGGGGAGCTGTTTTTT. This translates into CASSPTGGVGELFF.

This chain links TRBV20-1 with TRBJ2-3; 12 bases match TRBD2. From germline, CDR1 is DFQATT and CDR2 SNEGSKA (reference sequence). This CDR3 spans 16 amino acids. Trimming cost V 3 bases and J 0 bases; bases outside gene matches: 4. The CDR3 bases are TGCAGTGCTAGGTCTAGCGGGGGGGTTAGCACAGATACGCAGTATTTT. This translates into CSARSSGGVSTDTQYF.

This chain connects TRBV27 to TRBJ1-1; possibly TRBD1 for D (5 bases). Germline V gene data show CDR1 as MNHEY and CDR2 as SMNVEV (reference sequence). Between the trimmed V and J ends, which lost 5 bases and 0 bases, there was a span of 13 bases. The CDR3 runs to 15 residues. The CDR3 here is CASSVTWGLNTEAFF. In DNA form, the CDR3 reads TGTGCCAGCAGTGTCACCTGGGGGTTGAACACTGAAGCTTTCTTT.

The table lists this clonotype with a count of one. A read error is possible here, since a much larger clone lies one base away. The rearrangement joins TRBV6-4 to TRBJ2-5; TRBD1 agrees at 7 bases. CDR1 and CDR2 (germline): MRHNA, SNTAGT. This CDR3 contains 14 residues. Losses at the gene ends were 4 bases for V and 11 bases for J; bases not matched to a gene: 13. CDR3 bases: TGTGCCAGCAGTGCGACAGGGTCCTACAATGAGCAGTACTTC. Protein product: CASSATGSYNEQYF.